This TCR beta chain was observed in a study of regulatory T cells in long-lasting Graves disease. Arm-PCR of CDR3 regions and iRepertoire HTBI primers were the basis on which TCR beta libraries were built. MiXCR, run by TCRdb on the multiplex PCR reads, gives a single entry per CDR3 protein. The repertoire holds hundreds of thousands of distinct CDR3 sequences, with 20% to 25% as singletons. The CDR3 consists of 14 residues. Looked up from germline, CDR1 is SGHDT and CDR2 is YYEEEE. On this clonotype itself: A single base separates this from a much larger clone, so it may be a read error.

Time point of the sample: persistent/refractory GD, antithyroid drugs over 5 years with positive TRAb. TCR sequences were obtained from RNA taken from PBMCs. It was American Thyroid Association guidelines that determined Graves' disease diagnosis. This material consisted of peripheral blood mononuclear cells (PBMCs), taken when the disease was refractory, from a patient treated with antithyroid drugs. The receptor comes from a female donor with Graves disease. The gene calls are TRBV5-6 and TRBJ2-5; D is uncertain. The CDR3 DNA reads as TGTACCAGCAGCTTCAACACCTTTAGGGAGACCCAGTACTTC. It encodes CTSSFNTFRETQYF.